This T cell receptor beta chain was profiled in a study of T cell repertoires in aging, cancer and after chemotherapy. The length of the CDR3 is 17 residues. Germline loops: CDR1 SGHTA, CDR2 FQGNSA. The trim removed 1 base at V and 9 bases at J, leaving 15 bases unmatched. Multiplex touch-down PCR with TRB-A/B primers amplified rearranged V-D-J TRB sequences. TCRdb itself ran the multiplex PCR reads through MiXCR, one entry per CDR3 protein. In the table there are some 1,600 distinct CDR3 sequences, around a quarter of which are singletons. This clonotype was seen only a few times. Its antigen remains unidentified. The template was genomic DNA from peripheral blood, not RNA. Study observations and caveats: Across the chemotherapy interval, each cancer cohort showed higher median generation probability, suggesting thymic rebound. Age-matched healthy donors had significantly more diverse, less clonal blood TCR repertoires than untreated cancer patients.

The rearrangement joins TRBV7-2 to TRBJ2-1, with 7 bases that match TRBD2. The clonotype originates from a human donor with a solid tumor. The sample taken for sequencing was blood. The CDR3 loop is CASSLGMDLGGYGEQFF. In DNA form, the CDR3 reads TGTGCCAGCAGCTTAGGAATGGATCTCGGGGGGTACGGTGAGCAGTTCTTC.